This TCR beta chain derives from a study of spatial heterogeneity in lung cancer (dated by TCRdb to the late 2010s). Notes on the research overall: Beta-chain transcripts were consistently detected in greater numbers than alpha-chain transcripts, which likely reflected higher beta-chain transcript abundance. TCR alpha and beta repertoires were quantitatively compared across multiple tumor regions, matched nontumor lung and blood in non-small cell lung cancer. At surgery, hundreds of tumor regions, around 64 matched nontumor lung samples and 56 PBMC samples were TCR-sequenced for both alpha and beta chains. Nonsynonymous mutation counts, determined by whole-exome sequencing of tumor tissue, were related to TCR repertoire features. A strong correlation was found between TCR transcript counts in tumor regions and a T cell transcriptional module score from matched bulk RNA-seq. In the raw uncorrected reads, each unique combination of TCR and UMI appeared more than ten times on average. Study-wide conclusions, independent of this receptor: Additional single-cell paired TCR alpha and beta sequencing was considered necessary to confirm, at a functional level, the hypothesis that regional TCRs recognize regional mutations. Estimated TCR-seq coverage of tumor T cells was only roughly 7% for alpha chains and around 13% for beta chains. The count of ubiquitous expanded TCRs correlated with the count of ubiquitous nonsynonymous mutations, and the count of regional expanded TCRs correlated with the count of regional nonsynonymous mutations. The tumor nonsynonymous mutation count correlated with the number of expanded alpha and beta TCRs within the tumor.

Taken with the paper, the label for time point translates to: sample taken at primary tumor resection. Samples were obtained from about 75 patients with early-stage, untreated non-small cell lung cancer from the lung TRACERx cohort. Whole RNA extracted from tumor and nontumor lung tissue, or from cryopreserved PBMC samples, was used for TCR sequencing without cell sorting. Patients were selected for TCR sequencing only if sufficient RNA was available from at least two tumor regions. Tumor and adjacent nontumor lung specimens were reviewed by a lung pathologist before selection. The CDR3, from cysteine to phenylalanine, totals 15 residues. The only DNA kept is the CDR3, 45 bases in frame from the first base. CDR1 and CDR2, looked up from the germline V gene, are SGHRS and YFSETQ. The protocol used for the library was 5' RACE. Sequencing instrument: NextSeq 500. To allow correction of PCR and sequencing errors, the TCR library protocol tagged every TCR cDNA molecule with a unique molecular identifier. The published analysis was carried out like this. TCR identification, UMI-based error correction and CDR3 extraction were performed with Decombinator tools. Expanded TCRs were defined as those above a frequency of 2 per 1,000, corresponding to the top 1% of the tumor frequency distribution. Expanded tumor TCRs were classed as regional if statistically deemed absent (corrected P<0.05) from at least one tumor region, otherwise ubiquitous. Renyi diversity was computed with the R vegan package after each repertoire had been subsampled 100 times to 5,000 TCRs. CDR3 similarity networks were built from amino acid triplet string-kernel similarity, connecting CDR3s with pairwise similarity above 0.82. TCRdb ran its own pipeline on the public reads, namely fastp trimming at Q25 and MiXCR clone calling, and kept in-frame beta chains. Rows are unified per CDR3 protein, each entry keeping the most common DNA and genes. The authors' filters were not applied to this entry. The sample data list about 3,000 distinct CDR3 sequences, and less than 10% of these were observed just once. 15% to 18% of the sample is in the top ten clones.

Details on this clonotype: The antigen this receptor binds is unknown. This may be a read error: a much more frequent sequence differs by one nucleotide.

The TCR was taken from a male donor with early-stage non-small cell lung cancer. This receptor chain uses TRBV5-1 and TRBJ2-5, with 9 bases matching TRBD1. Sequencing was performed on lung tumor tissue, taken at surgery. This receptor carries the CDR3 CARSPSGTGKETQYF. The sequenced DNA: TGCGCCCGCAGCCCAAGTGGGACAGGGAAAGAGACCCAGTACTTC.